This T cell receptor beta chain was obtained from a study of OX40 agonist ivuxolimab in advanced cancers. Study overall: The dose-escalation cohort was about 86% male, with a mean age of 60 years, ranging roughly 20 to 90. Checkpoint inhibitors had been given previously to 40% of patients.

Method: immunoSEQ multiplex PCR; TCRdb's copy keeps in-frame clones and lacks some. This sample has 50,000 or so clones, with roughly 89% found just once. Patients were excluded for autoimmune disease history or systemic immunosuppression. About this clone: Its antigen remains unknown.

Overall study results and limits: Normalized T-cell clonal expansion was also low in a subset of nonresponders.

Germline V gene data show CDR1 as LNHDA and CDR2 as SQIVND (reference sequence). Between the trimmed V and J ends, which lost 3 bases and 4 bases, there was a span of 19 bases. This CDR3 spans 17 amino acids. The source is an adult with an advanced solid tumor such as melanoma, head and neck, liver or kidney cancer. The V call is TRBV19, the J call TRBJ1-3; D unresolved. The input for sequencing was CD4+ or CD8+ T cells sorted from blood, taken in a trial of the OX40 agonist ivuxolimab. As DNA, the CDR3 is TGTGCCAGTAGTATTGCCCTCGTTCAGACTCGCGGAAACACCATATATTTT. Translated, it gives CASSIALVQTRGNTIYF.